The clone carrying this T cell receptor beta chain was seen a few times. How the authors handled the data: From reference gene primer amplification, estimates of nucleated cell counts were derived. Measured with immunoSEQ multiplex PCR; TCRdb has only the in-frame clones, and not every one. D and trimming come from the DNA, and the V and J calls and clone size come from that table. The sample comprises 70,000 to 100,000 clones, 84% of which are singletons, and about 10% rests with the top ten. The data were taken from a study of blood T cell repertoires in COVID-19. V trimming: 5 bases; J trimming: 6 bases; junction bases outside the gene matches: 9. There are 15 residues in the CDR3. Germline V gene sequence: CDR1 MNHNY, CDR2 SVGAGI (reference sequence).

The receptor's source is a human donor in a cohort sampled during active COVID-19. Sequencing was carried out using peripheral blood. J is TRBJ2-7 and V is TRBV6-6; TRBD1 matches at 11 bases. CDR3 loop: CASSTGGTGGSEQYF. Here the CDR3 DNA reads TGTGCCAGCAGTACTGGGGGGACAGGGGGGAGCGAGCAGTACTTC.